The clone carrying this T cell receptor (beta chain) has just a few counts. J gave up 7 bases and V 4 bases, and 4 bases lay outside the gene matches. Germline CDR1 and CDR2: SGHDN and FVKESK. This CDR3 is built from 15 residues. This sample is part of a study of blood T cell repertoires in COVID-19. Study-wide background: Nucleic acid was either cDNA or gDNA, and it came from T cells, B-cell-depleted T cells, or PBMCs.

The table came from immunoSEQ multiplex PCR; TCRdb's copy has only in-frame clones and leaves some out. There are around 260,000 clones in the sample; 85% to 90% occur only once, and 3.6% lies in the top ten. J is TRBJ2-1 and V is TRBV14; 13 bases align to TRBD2. The receptor's source is a man in his late teens or twenties with active or convalescent COVID-19. Sequencing input: peripheral blood. CDR3 DNA sequence: TGTGCCAGCAGCCTACTAGCGGGAGGGAGGAATGAGCAGTTCTTC. It specifies CASSLLAGGRNEQFF.